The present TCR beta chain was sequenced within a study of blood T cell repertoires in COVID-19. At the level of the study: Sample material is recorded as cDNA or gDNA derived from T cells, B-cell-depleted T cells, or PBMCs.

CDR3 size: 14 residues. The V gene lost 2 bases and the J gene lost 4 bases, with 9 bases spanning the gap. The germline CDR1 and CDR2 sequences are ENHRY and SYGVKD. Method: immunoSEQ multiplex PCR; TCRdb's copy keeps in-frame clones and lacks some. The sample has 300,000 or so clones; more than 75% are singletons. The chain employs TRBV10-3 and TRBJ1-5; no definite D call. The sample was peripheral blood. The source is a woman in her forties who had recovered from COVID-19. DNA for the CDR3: TGTGCCATCAGTGAGGCGTTGCAAAATCAGCCCCAGCATTTT. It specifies CAISEALQNQPQHF.